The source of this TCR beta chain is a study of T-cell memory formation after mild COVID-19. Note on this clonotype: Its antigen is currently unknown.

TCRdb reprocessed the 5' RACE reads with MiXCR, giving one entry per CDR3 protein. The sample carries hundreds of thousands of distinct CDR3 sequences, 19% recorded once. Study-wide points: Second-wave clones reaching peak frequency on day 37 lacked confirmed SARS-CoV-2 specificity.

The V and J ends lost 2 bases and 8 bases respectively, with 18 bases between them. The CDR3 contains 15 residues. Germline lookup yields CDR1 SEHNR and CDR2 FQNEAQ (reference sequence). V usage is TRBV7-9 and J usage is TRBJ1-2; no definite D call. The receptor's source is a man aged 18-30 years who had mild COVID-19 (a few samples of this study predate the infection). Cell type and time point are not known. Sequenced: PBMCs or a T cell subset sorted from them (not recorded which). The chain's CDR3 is CASSLTPPRANGYTF. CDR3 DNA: TGTGCCAGCAGCTTAACGCCCCCAAGGGCTAACGGCTACACCTTC.